This T cell receptor (beta chain) was documented in a study of glioma-infiltrating T cells. In regard to this clonotype: One end of the junction fails to match germline, which may point to a read error.

The germline CDR1 and CDR2 sequences are MNHNS and SASEGT. This CDR3 has 14 residues. The iRepertoire nested amplicon-rescue multiplex PCR amplified TCR alpha and beta CDR3s from RNA. TCRdb reanalysed the multiplex PCR reads using MiXCR and keeps one entry per CDR3 protein. The sample includes around 190,000 distinct CDR3 sequences, over 40% of them seen just once. Sequences were obtained from glioma tissue, nonneoplastic brain tissue, or PBMCs (not recorded which). The genes are TRBV6-1 and TRBJ1-5; no reliable D call. The TCR comes from a human donor with low-grade glioma or glioblastoma, undergoing nonglioma brain surgery, or in good health (not recorded which). The CDR3 nucleotides are TGTGCCATCAGTACAGTGGATAGCAATCAGCCCCAGCATTTT. Translating gives CAISTVDSNQPQHF.